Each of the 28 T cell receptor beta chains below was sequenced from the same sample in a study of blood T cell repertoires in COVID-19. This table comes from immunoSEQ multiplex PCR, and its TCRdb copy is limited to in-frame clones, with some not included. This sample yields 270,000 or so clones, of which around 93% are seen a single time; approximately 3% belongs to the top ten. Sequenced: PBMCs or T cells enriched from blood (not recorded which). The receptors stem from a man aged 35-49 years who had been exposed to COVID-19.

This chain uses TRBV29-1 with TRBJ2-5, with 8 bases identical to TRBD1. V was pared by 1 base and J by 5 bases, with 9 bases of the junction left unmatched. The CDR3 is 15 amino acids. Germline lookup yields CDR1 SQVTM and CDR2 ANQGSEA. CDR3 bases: TGCAGCGTTGAAGTCTTGGACAGGGATGGGGAGACCCAGTACTTC. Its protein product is CSVEVLDRDGETQYF.

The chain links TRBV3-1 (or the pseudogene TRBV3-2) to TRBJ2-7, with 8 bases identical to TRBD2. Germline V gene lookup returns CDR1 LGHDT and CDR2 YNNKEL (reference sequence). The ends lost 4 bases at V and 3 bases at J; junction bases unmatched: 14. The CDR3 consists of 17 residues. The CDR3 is CASSPLVQAGGFYEQYF. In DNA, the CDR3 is TGTGCCAGCAGCCCCTTAGTCCAGGCGGGGGGCTTCTACGAGCAGTACTTC.

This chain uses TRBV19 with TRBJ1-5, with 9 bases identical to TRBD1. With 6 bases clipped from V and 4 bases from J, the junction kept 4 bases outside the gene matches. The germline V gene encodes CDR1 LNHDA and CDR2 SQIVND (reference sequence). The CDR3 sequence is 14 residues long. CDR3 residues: CASRTGGVNQPQHF. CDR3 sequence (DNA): TGTGCCAGTAGGACAGGGGGGGTGAATCAGCCCCAGCATTTT.

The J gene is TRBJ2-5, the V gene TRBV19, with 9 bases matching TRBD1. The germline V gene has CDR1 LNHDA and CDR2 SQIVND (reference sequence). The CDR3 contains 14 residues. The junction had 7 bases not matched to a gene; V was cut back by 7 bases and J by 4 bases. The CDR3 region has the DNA TGTGCCAGTACCCCTACAGGGGGCTCAGAGACCCAGTACTTC. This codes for CASTPTGGSETQYF.

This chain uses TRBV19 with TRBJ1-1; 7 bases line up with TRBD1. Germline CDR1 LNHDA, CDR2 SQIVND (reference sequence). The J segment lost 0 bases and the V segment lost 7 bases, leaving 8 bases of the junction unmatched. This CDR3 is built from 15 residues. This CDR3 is CASIPTRGLNTEAFF. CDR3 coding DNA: TGTGCCAGTATCCCAACGAGGGGGCTGAACACTGAAGCTTTCTTT.

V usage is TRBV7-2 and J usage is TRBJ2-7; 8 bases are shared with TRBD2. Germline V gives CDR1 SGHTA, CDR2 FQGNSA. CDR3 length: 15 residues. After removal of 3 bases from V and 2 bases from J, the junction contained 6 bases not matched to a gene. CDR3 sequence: CASSLGRGVAYEQYF. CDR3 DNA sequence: TGTGCCAGCAGCTTGGGGCGGGGGGTCGCCTACGAGCAGTACTTC.

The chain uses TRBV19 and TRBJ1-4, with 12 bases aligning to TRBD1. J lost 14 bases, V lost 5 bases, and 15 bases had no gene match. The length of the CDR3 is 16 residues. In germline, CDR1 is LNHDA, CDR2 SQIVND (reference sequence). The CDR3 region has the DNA TGTGCCAGTAGTCTCCGAAGGGACAGGGGGCGCGGAATGCTGTTTTTT. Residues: CASSLRRDRGRGMLFF.

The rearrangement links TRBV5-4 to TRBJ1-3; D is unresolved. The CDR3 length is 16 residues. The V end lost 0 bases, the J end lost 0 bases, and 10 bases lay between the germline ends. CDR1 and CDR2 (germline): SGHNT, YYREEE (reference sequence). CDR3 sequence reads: CASSLDSTISGNTIYF. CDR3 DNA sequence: TGTGCCAGCAGCTTGGACTCTACCATCTCTGGAAACACCATATATTTT.

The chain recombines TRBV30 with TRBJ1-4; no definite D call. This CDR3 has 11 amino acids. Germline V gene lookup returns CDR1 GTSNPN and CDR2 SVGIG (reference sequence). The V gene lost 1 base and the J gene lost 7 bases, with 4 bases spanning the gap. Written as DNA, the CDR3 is TGTGCCTGGAGTGCGGGTGAAAAACTGTTTTTT. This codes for CAWSAGEKLFF.

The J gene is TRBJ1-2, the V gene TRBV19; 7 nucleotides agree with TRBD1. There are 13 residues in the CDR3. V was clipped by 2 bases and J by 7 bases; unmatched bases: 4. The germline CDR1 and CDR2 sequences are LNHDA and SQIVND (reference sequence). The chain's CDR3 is CASSIPGTVGYTF. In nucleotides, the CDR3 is TGTGCCAGTAGTATACCGGGGACAGTTGGCTACACCTTC.

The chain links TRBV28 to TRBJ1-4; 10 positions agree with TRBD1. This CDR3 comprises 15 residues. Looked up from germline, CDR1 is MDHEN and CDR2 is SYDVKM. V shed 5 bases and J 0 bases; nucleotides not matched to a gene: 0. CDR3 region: CASSGTGATNEKLFF. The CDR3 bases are TGTGCCAGCAGTGGGACAGGGGCAACTAATGAAAAACTGTTTTTT.

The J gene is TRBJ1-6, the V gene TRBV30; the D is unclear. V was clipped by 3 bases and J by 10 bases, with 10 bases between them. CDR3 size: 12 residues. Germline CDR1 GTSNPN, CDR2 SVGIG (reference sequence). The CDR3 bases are TGTGCCTGGAGCCGCAGGTACTCACCCCTCCACTTT. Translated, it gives CAWSRRYSPLHF.

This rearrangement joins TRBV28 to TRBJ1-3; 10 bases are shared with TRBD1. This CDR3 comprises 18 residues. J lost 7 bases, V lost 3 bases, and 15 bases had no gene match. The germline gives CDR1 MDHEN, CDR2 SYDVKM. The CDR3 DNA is TGTGCCAGCAGTTTTCCCGGGGTGGGACAGGGGAGGATTAACACCATATATTTT. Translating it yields CASSFPGVGQGRINTIYF.

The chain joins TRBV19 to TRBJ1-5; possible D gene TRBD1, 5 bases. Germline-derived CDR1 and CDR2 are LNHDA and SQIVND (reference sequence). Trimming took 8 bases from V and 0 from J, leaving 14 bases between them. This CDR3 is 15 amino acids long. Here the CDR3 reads CASRRTLNSNQPQHF. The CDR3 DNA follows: TGTGCCAGTCGACGGACACTTAATAGCAATCAGCCCCAGCATTTT.

The DNA of the CDR3 is TGCAGTGCTAGTGGGCCGGGTACCTACGAGCAGTACTTC. It codes for CSASGPGTYEQYF. The chain combines TRBV20-1 with TRBJ2-7; no clear D gene. This CDR3 has 13 amino acids. CDR1 and CDR2 (germline): DFQATT, SNEGSKA (reference sequence). The V gene lost 3 bases and the J gene lost 2 bases, with 11 bases spanning the gap.

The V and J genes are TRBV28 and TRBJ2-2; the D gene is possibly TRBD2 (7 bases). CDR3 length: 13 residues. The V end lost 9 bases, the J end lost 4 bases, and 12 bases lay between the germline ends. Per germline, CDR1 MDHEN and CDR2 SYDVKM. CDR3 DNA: TGTGCCAGGGGGGGGCGGCGCACCGGGGAGCTGTTTTTT. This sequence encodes CARGGRRTGELFF.

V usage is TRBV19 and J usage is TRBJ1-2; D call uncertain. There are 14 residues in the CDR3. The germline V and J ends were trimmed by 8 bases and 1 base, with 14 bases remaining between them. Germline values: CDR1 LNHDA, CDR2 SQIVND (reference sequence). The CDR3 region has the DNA TGTGCCAGTTCCCCGGCAGGCCATAACTATGGCTACACCTTC. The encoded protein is CASSPAGHNYGYTF.

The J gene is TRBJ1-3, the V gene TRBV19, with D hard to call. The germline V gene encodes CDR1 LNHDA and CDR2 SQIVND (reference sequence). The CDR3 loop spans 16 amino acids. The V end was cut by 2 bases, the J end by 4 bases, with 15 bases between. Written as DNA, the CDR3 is TGTGCCAGTAGTATAATGACGGGGAGCGGCGGAAACACCATATATTTT. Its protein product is CASSIMTGSGGNTIYF.

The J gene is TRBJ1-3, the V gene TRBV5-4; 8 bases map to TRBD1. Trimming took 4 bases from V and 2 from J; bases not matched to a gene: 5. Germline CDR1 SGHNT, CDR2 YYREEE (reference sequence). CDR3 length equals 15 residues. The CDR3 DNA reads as TGTGCCAGCAGCCCAAGGACAGGGCCTGGAAACACCATATATTTT. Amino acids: CASSPRTGPGNTIYF.

The chain's CDR3 is CASRKGRGGYEQYF. DNA of the CDR3: TGTGCCAGCAGAAAAGGACGGGGTGGTTACGAGCAGTACTTC. V usage is TRBV6-5 and J usage is TRBJ2-7; D perhaps matches TRBD2 (5 bases). Looked up from germline, CDR1 is MNHEY and CDR2 is SVGAGI. V shed 6 bases and J shed 4 bases, with 16 bases lying between them. The CDR3 extends over 14 amino acids.

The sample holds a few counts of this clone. The CDR3 reads CASSSTTGPGELFF. The CDR3 bases are TGTGCCAGCAGTAGCACGACAGGCCCCGGGGAGCTGTTTTTT. The V and J genes are TRBV2 and TRBJ2-2, with TRBD1 as a possible D gene (6 bases). Trimming shortened V by 5 bases and J by 6 bases, and 13 bases separated the two germline ends. The CDR3 runs 14 residues. Germline CDR1 reads SNHLY; CDR2 reads FYNNEI.

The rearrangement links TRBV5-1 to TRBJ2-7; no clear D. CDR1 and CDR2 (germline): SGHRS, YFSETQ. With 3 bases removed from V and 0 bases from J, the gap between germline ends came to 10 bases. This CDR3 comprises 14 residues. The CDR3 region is CASSSSWASYEQYF. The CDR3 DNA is TGCGCCAGCAGCTCCTCGTGGGCCTCCTACGAGCAGTACTTC.

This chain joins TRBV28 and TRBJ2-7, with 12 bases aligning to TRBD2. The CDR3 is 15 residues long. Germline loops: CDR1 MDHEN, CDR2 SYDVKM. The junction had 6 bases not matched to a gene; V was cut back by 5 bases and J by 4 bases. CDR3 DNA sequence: TGTGCCAGCAGTGTACTAGCGGGAGGTACTTACGAGCAGTACTTC. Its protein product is CASSVLAGGTYEQYF.

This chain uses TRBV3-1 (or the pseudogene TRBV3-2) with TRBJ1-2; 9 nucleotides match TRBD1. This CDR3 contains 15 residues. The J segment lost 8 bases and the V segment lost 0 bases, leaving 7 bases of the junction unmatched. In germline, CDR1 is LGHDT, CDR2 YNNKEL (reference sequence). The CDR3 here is CASSQDLTGGLGYTF. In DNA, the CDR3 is TGTGCCAGCAGCCAAGATCTAACAGGGGGCCTGGGCTACACCTTC.

The CDR3 here is CASSLAGGGNTIYF. CDR3 coding DNA: TGTGCCAGCAGCTTAGCAGGGGGTGGAAACACCATATATTTT. This sequence joins TRBV7-2 and TRBJ1-3; D possibly corresponds to TRBD1 (6 bases). V shed 0 bases and J shed 3 bases, with 6 bases lying between them. This CDR3 has 14 residues. CDR1 and CDR2 (germline): SGHTA, FQGNSA.

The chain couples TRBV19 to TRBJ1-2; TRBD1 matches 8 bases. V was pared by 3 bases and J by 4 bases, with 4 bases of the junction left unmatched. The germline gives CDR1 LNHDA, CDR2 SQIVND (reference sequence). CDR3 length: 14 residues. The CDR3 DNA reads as TGTGCCAGTAGTATCGCGACAGGGGTCTATGGCTACACCTTC. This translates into CASSIATGVYGYTF. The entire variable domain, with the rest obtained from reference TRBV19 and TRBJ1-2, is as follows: DGGITQSPKYLFRKEGQNVTLSCEQNLNHDAMYWYRQDPGQGLRLIYYSQIVNDFQKGDIAEGYSVSREKKESFPLTVTSAQKNPTAFYLCASSIATGVYGYTFGSGTRLTVV.

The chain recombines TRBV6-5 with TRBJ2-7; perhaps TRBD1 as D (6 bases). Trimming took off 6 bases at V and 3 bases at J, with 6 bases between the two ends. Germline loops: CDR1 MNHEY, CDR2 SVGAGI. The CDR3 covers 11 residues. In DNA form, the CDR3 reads TGTGCCAGCAGACAGGGCTACGAGCAGTACTTC. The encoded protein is CASRQGYEQYF.

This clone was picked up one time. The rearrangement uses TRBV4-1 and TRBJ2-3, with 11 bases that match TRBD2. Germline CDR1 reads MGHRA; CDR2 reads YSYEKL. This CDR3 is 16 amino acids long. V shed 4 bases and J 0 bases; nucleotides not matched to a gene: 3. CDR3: CASSPGLAASTDTQYF. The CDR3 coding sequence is TGCGCCAGCAGCCCGGGACTAGCGGCTAGCACAGATACGCAGTATTTT.